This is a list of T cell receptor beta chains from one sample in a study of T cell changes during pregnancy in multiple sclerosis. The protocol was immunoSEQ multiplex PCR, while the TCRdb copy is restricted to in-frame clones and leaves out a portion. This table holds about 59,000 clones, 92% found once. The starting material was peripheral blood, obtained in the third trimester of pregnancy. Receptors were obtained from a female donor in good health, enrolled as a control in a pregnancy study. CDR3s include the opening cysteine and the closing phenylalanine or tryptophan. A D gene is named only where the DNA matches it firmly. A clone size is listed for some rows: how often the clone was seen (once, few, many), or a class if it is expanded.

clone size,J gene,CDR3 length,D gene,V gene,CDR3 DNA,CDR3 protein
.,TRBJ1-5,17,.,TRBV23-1,TGCGCCAGCACTTACCCCACAGGGAGAGGTGGCAATCAGCCCCAGCATTTT,CASTYPTGRGGNQPQHF
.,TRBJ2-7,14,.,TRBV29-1,TGCAGCGTGGTATTCTCGGAGACTATTGACGAGCAGTACTTC,CSVVFSETIDEQYF
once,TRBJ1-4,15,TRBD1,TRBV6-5,TGTGCCAGCAGTAGTAACAGGGGCGGTGGTGAAAAACTGTTTTTT,CASSSNRGGGEKLFF
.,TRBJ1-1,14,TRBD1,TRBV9,TGTGCCAGCAGCGCGGGACAGCAGAACACTGAAGCTTTCTTT,CASSAGQQNTEAFF
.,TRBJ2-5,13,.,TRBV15,TGTGCCACCTACTCTGAGTACCAAGAGACCCAGTACTTC,CATYSEYQETQYF
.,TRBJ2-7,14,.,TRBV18,TGTGCCAGCTCACCACCGATGGGGGCCGGCGAGCAGTACTTC,CASSPPMGAGEQYF
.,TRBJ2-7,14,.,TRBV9,TGTGCCAGCAGCGTAGCTGGCGGACAAGGAAAGCAGTACTTC,CASSVAGGQGKQYF
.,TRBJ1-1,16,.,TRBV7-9,TGTGCCAGCAGCTTAGAGGGGGGGCAGTTGAACACTGAAGCTTTCTTT,CASSLEGGQLNTEAFF
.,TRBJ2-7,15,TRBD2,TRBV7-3,TGTGCCAGCAGCTTAGCGGGAGAAAGTTCCTACGAGCAGTACTTC,CASSLAGESSYEQYF
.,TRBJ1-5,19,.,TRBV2,TGTGCCAGCAGCGCCGGGCGGGGGGGGCGATCAGGAAACAATCAGCCCCAGCATTTT,CASSAGRGGRSGNNQPQHF
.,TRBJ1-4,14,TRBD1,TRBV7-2,TGTGCCAGCAGCTTAGGGACAGGGAGCGAAAAACTGTTTTTT,CASSLGTGSEKLFF
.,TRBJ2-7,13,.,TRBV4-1,TGCGCCAGCAGCCAGGCCACATCCTACGAGCAGTACTTC,CASSQATSYEQYF
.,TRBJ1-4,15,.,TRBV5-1,TGCGCCAGCAGCTTACAGGGCGTTCAAGGCGAAAAACTGTTTTTT,CASSLQGVQGEKLFF
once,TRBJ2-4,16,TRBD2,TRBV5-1,TGCGCCAGCAGCTTGGGGATCGCGGGGGGGCTGGACATTCAGTACTTC,CASSLGIAGGLDIQYF
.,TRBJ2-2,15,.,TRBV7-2,TGTGCCAGCAGCCCGGACAGATCGAACACCGGGGAGCTGTTTTTT,CASSPDRSNTGELFF
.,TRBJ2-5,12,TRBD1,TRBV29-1,TGCAGCGTTGAGGGACAGCAAGAGACCCAGTACTTC,CSVEGQQETQYF
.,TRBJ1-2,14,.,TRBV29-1,TGCAGCGTTCGGGGGGAGAGGTCTAACTATGGCTACACCTTC,CSVRGERSNYGYTF
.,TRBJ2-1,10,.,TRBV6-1,TGTGCCAGCAGTGAATATGGGCCGTTCTTC,CASSEYGPFF
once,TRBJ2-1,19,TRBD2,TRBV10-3,TGTGCCATCAGTAGTCCCGGGACTAGCGGGGGTTCCCGCTACAATGAGCAGTTCTTC,CAISSPGTSGGSRYNEQFF
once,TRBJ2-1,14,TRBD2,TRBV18,TGTGCCAGCTCAGCTAGCGGGAGGATAAATGAGCAGTTCTTC,CASSASGRINEQFF
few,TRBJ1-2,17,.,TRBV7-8,TGTGCCAGCAGTCCCTATAGGGGGAATACGCCCCAGTATGGCTACACCTTC,CASSPYRGNTPQYGYTF
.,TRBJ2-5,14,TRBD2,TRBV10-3,TGTGCCATCAGTTTAGCGGGAGAGGGGGAGACCCAGTACTTC,CAISLAGEGETQYF